The 22 T cell receptor beta chains reported below all come from one sample, sequenced in a study of T-cell memory formation after mild COVID-19. TCRdb passed the 5' RACE reads through MiXCR, listing each CDR3 protein once. Among fewer than 700,000 distinct CDR3 sequences, about a fifth were seen once, and the ten largest hold approximately 8.4%. Sequencing input: PBMCs or a T cell subset sorted from them (not recorded which). The receptors were sampled from an adult woman who had mild COVID-19 (a few samples of this study predate the infection). Cell type and time point are not known.

The chain recombines TRBV29-1 with TRBJ1-1, with 12 bases matching TRBD1. The CDR3 has 14 residues. J was trimmed by 3 bases and V by 6 bases; bases with no gene match: 5. Per the germline V gene, CDR1 is SQVTM and CDR2 is ANQGSEA. CDR3 sequence (DNA): TGCAGCGTCAACCGGGACAGGGGGCACACTGAAGCTTTCTTT. Encoded protein: CSVNRDRGHTEAFF.

The V call is TRBV9, the J call TRBJ2-7, with 9 bases identical to TRBD1. The germline V gene has CDR1 SGDLS and CDR2 YYNGEE. Unmatched junction bases numbered 9, after V lost 0 bases and J lost 5 bases. The CDR3 has 16 amino acids. The CDR3 DNA sequence: TGTGCCAGCAGCGTAGCTTTGGGACAGGGAGTCCACGAGCAGTACTTC. Protein product: CASSVALGQGVHEQYF.

The chain has TRBV18 and TRBJ1-3; TRBD1 matches 11 bases. The J segment lost 5 bases and the V segment lost 5 bases, leaving 8 bases of the junction unmatched. Germline V gene lookup returns CDR1 KGHSH and CDR2 LQKENI. The CDR3 runs 16 residues. The CDR3 is CASSTGQGARRNTIYF. The CDR3 nucleotides are TGTGCCAGCTCAACCGGACAGGGGGCGCGAAGAAACACCATATATTTT.

This clonotype showed up just a few times. The V call is TRBV3-1, the J call TRBJ2-3; D is unresolved. Germline-derived CDR1 and CDR2 are LGHDT and YNNKEL (reference sequence). Trimming took off 4 bases at V and 5 bases at J, with 13 bases between the two ends. The CDR3 extends over 14 amino acids. The DNA of the CDR3 is TGTGCCAGCAGCCTGACCCAGCTCAGAGATACGCAGTATTTT. Its protein is CASSLTQLRDTQYF.

This clonotype was observed a few times. V gene TRBV27 combines with J gene TRBJ2-1, with TRBD1 identical over 9 bases. Germline V gene lookup returns CDR1 MNHEY and CDR2 SMNVEV (reference sequence). This CDR3 comprises 15 residues. V shed 2 bases, J shed 2 bases, and the junction held 1 base outside the gene matches. For the CDR3, the DNA is TGTGCCAGCAGTTTAACAGGGGGCGCCTACAATGAGCAGTTCTTC. Translation gives CASSLTGGAYNEQFF.

CDR3 region: CSAPSGLADYNEQFF. DNA of the CDR3: TGCAGTGCTCCCAGCGGACTAGCGGACTACAATGAGCAGTTCTTC. The chain employs TRBV20-1 and TRBJ2-1, with 10 nucleotides matching TRBD2. J was trimmed by 3 bases and V by 5 bases; bases with no gene match: 7. The germline V gene has CDR1 DFQATT and CDR2 SNEGSKA (reference sequence). The CDR3 consists of 15 residues.

In its sample, this clonotype was seen a few times. The chain recombines TRBV24-1 with TRBJ2-1; 9 bases align to TRBD2. The germline gives CDR1 KGHDR, CDR2 SFDVKD. V shed 6 bases and J 10 bases; nucleotides not matched to a gene: 9. This CDR3 is built from 14 residues. The CDR3 region has the DNA TGTGCCACCAGTATCGGCGGGGGGGCTAAAGAGCAGTTCTTC. Its translation is CATSIGGGAKEQFF.

This chain connects TRBV24-1 to TRBJ2-1; 10 positions match TRBD2. Germline V CDR1 and CDR2: KGHDR, SFDVKD. V was pared by 7 bases and J by 7 bases, with 9 bases of the junction left unmatched. CDR3 size: 15 residues. The CDR3 is CATSRPGLAMNEQFF. The DNA of the CDR3 is TGTGCCACCAGCAGACCGGGACTAGCGATGAATGAGCAGTTCTTC.

This clonotype has more than one count but fewer than ten. The V and J genes are TRBV29-1 and TRBJ2-1; 14 nucleotides line up with TRBD2. Germline values: CDR1 SQVTM, CDR2 ANQGSEA. The CDR3 totals 16 residues. With V trimmed by 4 bases and J by 7 bases, 9 bases remained unmatched. The CDR3 DNA sequence: TGCAGCGTTGTGGGACTAGCGGGAGAAAGGGGAAATGAGCAGTTCTTC. Encoded protein: CSVVGLAGERGNEQFF.

This clonotype was seen a handful of times. The chain couples TRBV9 to TRBJ1-2; D not resolved. Germline V gives CDR1 SGDLS, CDR2 YYNGEE. V dropped 0 bases and J dropped 5 bases, with 14 bases sitting between them. The CDR3 loop spans 15 amino acids. The CDR3 DNA reads TGTGCCAGCAGCGTAGGGGCAGAACCCTATTATGGCTACACCTTC. Its protein is CASSVGAEPYYGYTF.

This clonotype was counted a few times. The genes are TRBV5-1 and TRBJ1-2; D is unclear. This CDR3 is built from 13 residues. Germline V gene data show CDR1 as SGHRS and CDR2 as YFSETQ. The germline V and J ends were trimmed by 4 bases and 0 bases, with 7 bases remaining between them. This chain's CDR3 is CASSMQANYGYTF. CDR3 nucleotide sequence: TGCGCCAGCAGCATGCAGGCTAACTATGGCTACACCTTC.

In its sample, this clonotype was seen a few times. The chain has TRBV6-1 and TRBJ2-3, with a possible D match to TRBD1 (5 bases). The CDR3 is 14 amino acids. Germline-derived CDR1 and CDR2 are MNHNS and SASEGT. V was pared by 2 bases and J by 3 bases, with 9 bases between. The CDR3 spells CASSEKGVTDTQYF. The CDR3 DNA reads TGTGCCAGCAGTGAAAAAGGGGTGACAGATACGCAGTATTTT.

This clonotype showed up just a few times. The CDR3 is CASSFPATYEQYF. The CDR3 DNA follows: TGTGCCAGCAGTTTTCCTGCTACCTACGAGCAGTACTTC. The chain combines TRBV28 with TRBJ2-7; D call uncertain. This CDR3 region has 13 residues. Germline CDR1 and CDR2: MDHEN and SYDVKM. V lost 3 bases and J 2 bases, leaving 8 bases between the germline ends.

The chain employs TRBV7-3 and TRBJ2-4; D may be TRBD2 (6 bases). V was shortened by 2 bases and J by 6 bases, with 17 bases between the two germline ends. Germline V gene data show CDR1 as SGHTA and CDR2 as FQGTGA. The CDR3 sequence is 16 residues long. CDR3 sequence: CASSLGGGGFGNIQYF. CDR3 bases: TGTGCCAGCAGCTTAGGAGGTGGGGGGTTTGGAAACATTCAGTACTTC.

This clonotype was seen more than once but under ten times. This chain uses TRBV5-1 with TRBJ1-1; maybe TRBD1 (5 bases). Trimming removed 4 bases from V and 4 bases from J, with 17 bases in between. Germline CDR1 is SGHRS and CDR2 is YFSETQ. CDR3 length: 15 residues. CDR3 DNA sequence: TGCGCCAGCAGCCCCGAAGTGGGGGTGGGCACTGAAGCTTTCTTT. Protein product: CASSPEVGVGTEAFF.

The rearrangement uses TRBV11-2 and TRBJ1-2, with 10 bases fitting TRBD1. The CDR3 totals 15 residues. Germline-derived CDR1 and CDR2 are SGHAT and FQNNGV. V lost 1 base to trimming and J lost 5 bases; unmatched junction nucleotides: 4. DNA of the CDR3: TGTGCCAGCAGCTTAGCCCCGGGACAGGGGTATGGCTACACCTTC. Translating gives CASSLAPGQGYGYTF.

This clonotype occurred a few times. V and J are TRBV12-3 or TRBV12-4 and TRBJ1-2, with 10 bases aligning to TRBD1. The CDR3 totals 14 residues. V lost 5 bases and J lost 7; bases outside the gene matches: 7. CDR3 DNA: TGTGCCAGCAGTCGGACAGGGGGACCGGCTGGCTACACCTTC. Its translation: CASSRTGGPAGYTF.

This clonotype has ten or more counts. The chain carries TRBV12-3 or TRBV12-4 and TRBJ2-1, with TRBD1 matching 9 bases. This CDR3 comprises 15 residues. The V segment lost 3 bases and the J segment 7 bases; nucleotides outside the gene matches: 7. CDR3 bases: TGTGCCAGCAGTTTTGTGGGGACAGGGTCTAATGAGCAGTTCTTC. It yields the protein CASSFVGTGSNEQFF.

The CDR3 sequence: CASSQGTGRTEAFF. The CDR3 nucleotides are TGTGCCAGCAGCCAAGGGACAGGGAGGACTGAAGCTTTCTTT. The rearrangement uses TRBV3-1 and TRBJ1-1; TRBD1 aligns across 8 bases. In germline, CDR1 is LGHDT, CDR2 YNNKEL (reference sequence). The CDR3 extends over 14 amino acids. V shed 1 base, J shed 5 bases, and the junction held 3 bases outside the gene matches.

In DNA form, the CDR3 reads TGTGCCAGCAGTAGTGGTATGACCACCTACGAGCAGTACTTC. It yields the protein CASSSGMTTYEQYF. The chain uses TRBV12-3 or TRBV12-4 and TRBJ2-7, with D hard to call. This CDR3 region has 14 residues. V shed 5 bases and J shed 2 bases, with 13 bases lying between them.

This clonotype was seen only a few times. This chain uses TRBV19 with TRBJ2-7, with TRBD1 matching over 10 bases. V trimming: 4 bases; J trimming: 3 bases; junction bases outside the gene matches: 6. The length of the CDR3 is 15 residues. The germline V gene encodes CDR1 LNHDA and CDR2 SQIVND (reference sequence). The CDR3 DNA sequence: TGTGCCAGTAGTAGGACAGGGGGGATTAGCTACGAGCAGTACTTC. The encoded protein is CASSRTGGISYEQYF.

This clonotype appeared a few times. The chain is built from TRBV7-9 and TRBJ2-7, with 11 bases lining up with TRBD1. The CDR3 spans 14 residues. V lost 5 bases and J lost 6; bases outside the gene matches: 6. Germline V CDR1 and CDR2: SEHNR, FQNEAQ (reference sequence). The CDR3 DNA reads as TGTGCCAGCAGCGGGACAGGGGGTGTGGGCGAGCAGTACTTC. Translation gives CASSGTGGVGEQYF. Together with reference TRBV7-9 and TRBJ2-7, the CDR3 gives the full variable domain: DTGVSQNPRHKITKRGQNVTFRCDPISEHNRLYWYRQTLGQGPEFLTYFQNEAQLEKSRLLSDRFSAERPKGSFSTLEIQRTEQGDSAMYLCASSGTGGVGEQYFGPGTRLTVT.